This T cell receptor (beta chain) emerged from a study of identifying expanded T cells in peripheral blood. Study observations and caveats: Differentially abundant clones: about 1.2 between replicates, around 16 at 2 to 3 weeks, less than 20 at four.

Collection occurred without any documented infections or immune events in donors. With respect to this clone: Antigen unknown.

Measured with immunoSEQ multiplex PCR; TCRdb has only the in-frame clones, and not every one. Counted here are roughly 81,000 clones, 65% to 85% occurring once; the ten biggest clones make up 15% to 20%. The CDR3 covers 16 residues. CDR1 SGHVS and CDR2 FNYEAQ come from the germline V gene. V lost 5 bases and J 7 bases, leaving 20 bases between the germline ends. V is TRBV7-6 and J is TRBJ1-4; perhaps TRBD1 as D (6 bases). Sequencing was carried out using blood. The TCR was taken from a person aged 18-70 years in good health. The CDR3, as DNA: TGTGCCAGCAGCAACGTTTACAGGGCGGACGGTGAAAAACTGTTTTTT. Translating gives CASSNVYRADGEKLFF.